This TCR beta chain was captured in a study of cytomegalovirus exposure and HLA in healthy donors. General study points: Later analysis identified a missense DCLRE1C variant that was linked to TCR beta V- and J-gene trimming. Equally common other TCR beta chains were less clonally expanded than HLA-associated ones, a later analysis found.

This CDR3 region has 14 residues. V lost 2 bases, J lost 4 bases, and 4 bases stayed unmatched. In germline, CDR1 is MGHDK, CDR2 SYGVNS. Comment on this clone: Its antigen remains unidentified.

PCR employed 60 Vbeta and 13 Jbeta primers. Some clones are missing from TCRdb's copy, which holds only in-frame ones; the method was immunoSEQ multiplex PCR. The sample records 50,000 or so clones, around 80% being singletons. The chain couples TRBV25-1 to TRBJ1-1; the match to TRBD1 covers 7 bases. The specimen sequenced was PBMCs. The origin of this receptor is a boy younger than 18 in good health and CMV-seropositive. The CDR3 is CASSETTGVTEAFF. Written as DNA, the CDR3 is TGTGCCAGCAGTGAAACAACAGGGGTCACTGAAGCTTTCTTT.